This T cell receptor beta chain was recovered during a study of shared clonotypes between healthy human individuals. Whole-study results and caveats: In having few donors, the study represented limited genetic and exposure-history diversity. Non-shared clonotypes were found to have lower generation probabilities than the clonotypes that were shared by all four of the sorted-subset donors. Clonotype sharing among the donors was expected to vary with sequencing depth.

Trimming took 5 bases from V and 9 from J; bases not matched to a gene: 8. The CDR3 extends over 13 amino acids. Germline V gene sequence: CDR1 SGHRS, CDR2 YFSETQ. In regard to this clone: Its cognate antigen is unknown.

Profiled with immunoSEQ multiplex PCR; TCRdb holds only in-frame clones, not every one. Among a few million clones, 85% to 95% were seen once, and the ten largest hold around 0.4%. The chain has TRBV5-1 and TRBJ2-7, with 10 bases matching TRBD2. The clonotype comes from a young man in good health. Some clones in this sample may be carry-over from other donors' samples. The specimen was naive CD4+ T cells from PBMCs. Subset described: CD45RA+ positively selected. CDR3 protein: CASSVASGSGQYF. The DNA of the CDR3 is TGCGCCAGCAGTGTGGCTAGCGGGAGCGGGCAGTACTTC. The full variable domain, in which reference TRBV5-1 and TRBJ2-7 provide the parts outside the CDR3, is KAGVTQTPRYLIKTRGQQVTLSCSPISGHRSVSWYQQTPGQGLQFLFEYFSETQRNKGNFPGRFSGRQFSNSRSEMNVSTLELGDSALYLCASSVASGSGQYFGPGTRLTVT.